This T cell receptor beta chain was sequenced for a study of shared clonotypes between healthy human individuals. Study information: Researchers assigned three CD4 naive, three CD4 memory, two CD8 naive and one CD8 memory plate to each donor. Study observations and caveats: Sharing across four donors was highest in naive CD4 (roughly 5%) and lowest in memory CD8 (0.4%).

Sorted-subset replicate PCR reactions contained 200 ng DNA, corresponding to approximately 30,000 T cell genomes. The table came from immunoSEQ multiplex PCR; TCRdb's copy has only in-frame clones and leaves some out. Here the sample spans roughly 1.4 million clones, approximately 98.5% being singletons. With 0 bases removed from V and 3 bases from J, the gap between germline ends came to 15 bases. The CDR3 is 17 residues long. CDR1 is SGHVS and CDR2 is FQNEAQ in the germline V gene. As to this clone: Its antigen is not known.

Input material: naive CD4+ T cells sorted from blood. Indicated subset: CD45RA+ positively selected. The clonotype was recovered from a man under 40 in good health. The chain carries TRBV7-8 and TRBJ1-5, with D perhaps matching TRBD1 (6 bases). The CDR3: CASSLASGAPTNQPQHF. CDR3 bases: TGTGCCAGCAGCTTAGCGTCGGGGGCCCCCACCAATCAGCCCCAGCATTTT.